What follows are 14 T cell receptor beta chains derived from one specimen sequenced in a study of control samples from healthy donors and cancer patients. Measured with immunoSEQ multiplex PCR; TCRdb has only the in-frame clones, and not every one. The sample holds some 30,000 clones, nearly 90% seen once. Sequences were obtained from formalin-fixed, paraffin-embedded tissue. These receptors were collected from a female donor with melanoma.

The chain has TRBV5-6 and TRBJ1-2; TRBD1 agrees at 7 bases. The CDR3 has 14 amino acids. The V segment lost 4 bases and the J segment 4 bases; nucleotides outside the gene matches: 7. CDR1 and CDR2 from the germline V gene are SGHDT and YYEEEE. The CDR3 coding sequence is TGTGCCAGCAGCCCCCGGGACAGCGCCTATGGCTACACCTTC. It specifies CASSPRDSAYGYTF.

The genes are TRBV19 and TRBJ1-1; the match to TRBD1 covers 10 bases. CDR3 length equals 14 residues. Germline-derived CDR1 and CDR2 are LNHDA and SQIVND (reference sequence). Trimming took 10 bases from V and 3 from J; bases not matched to a gene: 8. The CDR3 reads CAKAPDRGHTEAFF. The CDR3, as DNA: TGTGCCAAAGCACCCGACAGGGGGCACACTGAAGCTTTCTTT.

This clone showed up just a few times. The V gene is TRBV18, the J gene TRBJ2-7, with 10 bases lining up with TRBD2. V was clipped by 5 bases and J by 0 bases; unmatched bases: 7. Germline-derived CDR1 and CDR2 are KGHSH and LQKENI. The CDR3 extends over 16 amino acids. CDR3 region: CASSRTPSGSSYEQYF. Here the CDR3 DNA reads TGTGCCAGCTCAAGGACTCCTAGCGGGAGCTCCTACGAGCAGTACTTC.

The chain joins TRBV3-1 (or the pseudogene TRBV3-2) to TRBJ1-1; TRBD1 matches 9 bases. From germline, CDR1 is LGHDT and CDR2 YNNKEL (reference sequence). The CDR3 length is 16 residues. The V gene end was trimmed by 4 bases and the J gene end by 1 base; junction bases not matched to a gene: 7. The CDR3 reads CASSPRTGASNTEAFF. The CDR3 nucleotides read TGTGCCAGCAGCCCCCGGACAGGGGCCTCGAACACTGAAGCTTTCTTT.

The V call is TRBV24-1, the J call TRBJ2-3; 8 nucleotides match TRBD2. The trim removed 3 bases at V and 2 bases at J, leaving 3 bases unmatched. The germline V gene has CDR1 KGHDR and CDR2 SFDVKD. This CDR3 has 15 amino acids. The CDR3 is CATSDSGRITDTQYF. The DNA for the CDR3 is TGTGCCACCAGTGATAGCGGGAGAATCACAGATACGCAGTATTTT.

The chain joins TRBV5-5 to TRBJ1-1, with unresolved D. Trimming removed 7 bases from V and 2 bases from J, with 12 bases in between. Germline CDR1 is SGHKS and CDR2 is YYEKEE (reference sequence). The CDR3 loop spans 13 amino acids. The CDR3, as DNA: TGTGCCAGCGAGTCTGTGATTAACACTGAAGCTTTCTTT. Amino acids: CASESVINTEAFF.

The J gene is TRBJ1-1, the V gene TRBV19, with TRBD1 identical over 7 bases. This CDR3 comprises 17 residues. Germline trimming cut 0 bases from V and 0 bases from J; bases unmatched to any gene: 7. Germline assignment: CDR1 LNHDA and CDR2 SQIVND (reference sequence). Here the CDR3 DNA reads TGTGCCAGTAGTATAGATCTGGCAGGGGGGATGAACACTGAAGCTTTCTTT. Encoded protein: CASSIDLAGGMNTEAFF.

The chain combines TRBV6-1 with TRBJ2-3; D may match TRBD1 or TRBD2 (5 bases each). V lost 2 bases to trimming and J lost 12 bases, with 15 bases between them. The CDR3 sequence is 13 residues long. Germline-derived CDR1 and CDR2 are MNHNS and SASEGT. The CDR3 sequence: CASSEIGESFQYF. CDR3 bases: TGTGCCAGCAGTGAAATAGGGGAGAGTTTCCAGTATTTT.

The rearrangement joins TRBV11-2 to TRBJ1-2; D unclear. Germline CDR1 and CDR2: SGHAT and FQNNGV. Between the trimmed V and J ends, which lost 5 bases and 4 bases, there was a span of 11 bases. The CDR3 spans 13 residues. For the CDR3, the DNA is TGTGCCAGCAGCCCCAACGGGGTCTATGGCTACACCTTC. This gives the protein CASSPNGVYGYTF.

This sequence joins TRBV6-1 and TRBJ2-7, with D uncertain. V was shortened by 2 bases and J by 4 bases, with 15 bases between the two germline ends. Germline-derived CDR1 and CDR2 are MNHNS and SASEGT. The CDR3 loop spans 15 amino acids. The CDR3 protein is CASSEFQPGIYEQYF. The CDR3 nucleotides read TGTGCCAGCAGTGAATTTCAGCCTGGGATATACGAGCAGTACTTC.

This chain joins TRBV7-9 and TRBJ2-7; 7 nucleotides match TRBD1. With V trimmed by 5 bases and J by 9 bases, 10 bases remained unmatched. The CDR3 covers 13 residues. The germline V gene has CDR1 SEHNR and CDR2 FQNEAQ (reference sequence). CDR3 residues: CASSRDSRVGQYF. The CDR3 DNA is TGTGCCAGCAGCAGGGACAGTCGGGTGGGGCAGTACTTC.

The chain links TRBV5-6 to TRBJ2-1, with D perhaps matching TRBD2 (5 bases). The V end lost 5 bases, the J end lost 5 bases, and 23 bases lay between the germline ends. The CDR3 is made up of 17 amino acids. CDR1 SGHDT and CDR2 YYEEEE come from the germline V gene. The CDR3 DNA reads TGTGCCAGCAGTTTCGCCTATGGGTGGAGCGGAAACAATGAGCAGTTCTTC. It encodes CASSFAYGWSGNNEQFF.

This chain connects TRBV3-1 (or the pseudogene TRBV3-2) to TRBJ2-5; 10 bases align to TRBD2. Trimming took 4 bases from V and 2 from J; bases not matched to a gene: 10. The CDR3 extends over 17 amino acids. Looked up from germline, CDR1 is LGHDT and CDR2 is YNNKEL (reference sequence). The CDR3 protein is CASSPELAGPLQETQYF. The CDR3 nucleotides are TGTGCCAGCAGCCCTGAACTAGCGGGACCCTTACAAGAGACCCAGTACTTC.

The gene calls are TRBV10-2 and TRBJ2-7; 12 bases agree with TRBD2. V gave up 8 bases and J gave up 0 bases; unmatched junction bases: 8. This CDR3 spans 16 amino acids. The germline CDR1 and CDR2 sequences are WSHSY and SAAADI. The CDR3 nucleotides are TGCGCCAGCTGGGGACTAGCGGGTGCCCCCTCCTACGAGCAGTACTTC. Translation gives CASWGLAGAPSYEQYF.